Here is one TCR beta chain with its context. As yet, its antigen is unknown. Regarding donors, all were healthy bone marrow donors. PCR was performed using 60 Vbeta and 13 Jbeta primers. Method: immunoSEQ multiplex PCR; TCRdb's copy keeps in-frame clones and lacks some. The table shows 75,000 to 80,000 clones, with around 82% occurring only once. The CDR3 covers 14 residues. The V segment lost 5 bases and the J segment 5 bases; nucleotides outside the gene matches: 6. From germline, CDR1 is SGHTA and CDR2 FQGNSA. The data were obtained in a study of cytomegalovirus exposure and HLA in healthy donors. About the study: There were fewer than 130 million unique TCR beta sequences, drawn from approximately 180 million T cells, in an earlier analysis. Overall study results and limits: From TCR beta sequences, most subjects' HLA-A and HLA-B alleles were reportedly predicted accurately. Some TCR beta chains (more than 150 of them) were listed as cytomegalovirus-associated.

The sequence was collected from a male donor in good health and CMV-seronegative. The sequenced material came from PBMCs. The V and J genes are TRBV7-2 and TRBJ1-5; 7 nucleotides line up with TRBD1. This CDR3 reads CASSQRQGDQPQHF. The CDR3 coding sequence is TGTGCCAGCAGCCAAAGACAGGGCGATCAGCCCCAGCATTTT.